This T cell receptor beta chain derives from a study of blood T cells in healthy people across ages. Notes on the study in general: Relative to aged donors, long-lived donors carried more naive CD4+ cells and displayed higher diversity.

Researchers isolated at least 7 million PBMCs per sample. Remarks on this clonotype: What it binds is unknown.

Alongside a J-beta primer mix, a sample-barcoded 5' primer served in a second PCR lasting about 7 to 11 cycles. One entry per CDR3 protein, called by TCRdb with MiXCR from the 5' RACE reads. The table records about 1.8 million distinct CDR3 sequences, about 50% of them present only once. The receptor was derived from a woman in her forties in good health. The sample comprised blood.

The CDR3 coding sequence is TGCAGTGCGCTGCCGGGAGGTGGCTACACCTTC. Encoded protein: CSALPGGGYTF. This chain joins TRBV20-1 and TRBJ1-2; D unclear. CDR3 length: 11 residues. V was shortened by 6 bases and J by 7 bases, with 12 bases between the two germline ends. The germline V gene has CDR1 DFQATT and CDR2 SNEGSKA (reference sequence).